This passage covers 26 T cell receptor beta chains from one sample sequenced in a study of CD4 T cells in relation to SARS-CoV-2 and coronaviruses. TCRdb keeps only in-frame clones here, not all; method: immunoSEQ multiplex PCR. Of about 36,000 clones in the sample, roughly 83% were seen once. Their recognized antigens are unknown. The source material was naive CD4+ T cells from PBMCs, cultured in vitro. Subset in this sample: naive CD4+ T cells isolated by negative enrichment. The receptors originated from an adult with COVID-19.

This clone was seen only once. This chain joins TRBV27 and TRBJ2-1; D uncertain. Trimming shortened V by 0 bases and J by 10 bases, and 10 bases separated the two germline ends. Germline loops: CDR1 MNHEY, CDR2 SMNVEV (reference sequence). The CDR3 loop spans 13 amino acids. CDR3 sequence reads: CASSLSHLREQFF. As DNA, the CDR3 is TGTGCCAGCAGTTTATCCCATCTGAGGGAGCAGTTCTTC.

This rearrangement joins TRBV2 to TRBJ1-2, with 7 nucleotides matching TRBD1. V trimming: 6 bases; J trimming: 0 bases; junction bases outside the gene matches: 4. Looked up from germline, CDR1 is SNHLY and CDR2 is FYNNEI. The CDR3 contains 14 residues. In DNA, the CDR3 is TGTGCCAGCAGCGGGGACAGCACTAACTATGGCTACACCTTC. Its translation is CASSGDSTNYGYTF.

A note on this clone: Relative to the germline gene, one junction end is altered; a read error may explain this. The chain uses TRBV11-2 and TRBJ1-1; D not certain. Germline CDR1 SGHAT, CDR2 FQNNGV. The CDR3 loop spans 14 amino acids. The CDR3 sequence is CASSLEVANTEAFF. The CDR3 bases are TGTGCCAGCAGCCTAGAGGTGGCGAACACTGAAGCTTTCTTT.

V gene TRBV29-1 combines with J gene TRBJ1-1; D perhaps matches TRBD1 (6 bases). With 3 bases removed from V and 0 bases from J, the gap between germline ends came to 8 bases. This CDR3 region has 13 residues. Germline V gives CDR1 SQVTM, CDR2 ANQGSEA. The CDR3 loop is CSVDRGVNTEAFF. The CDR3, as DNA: TGCAGCGTTGATAGGGGGGTGAACACTGAAGCTTTCTTT. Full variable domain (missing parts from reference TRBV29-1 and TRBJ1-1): SAVISQKPSRDICQRGTSLTIQCQVDSQVTMMFWYRQQPGQSLTLIATANQGSEATYESGFVIDKFPISRPNLTFSTLTVSNMSPEDSSIYLCSVDRGVNTEAFFGQGTRLTVV.

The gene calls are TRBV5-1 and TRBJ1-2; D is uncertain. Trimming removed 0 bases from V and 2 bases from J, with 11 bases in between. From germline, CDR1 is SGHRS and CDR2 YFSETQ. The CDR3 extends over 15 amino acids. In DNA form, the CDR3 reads TGCGCCAGCAGCTTGGTTGTCAGCGGCAACTATGGCTACACCTTC. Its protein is CASSLVVSGNYGYTF.

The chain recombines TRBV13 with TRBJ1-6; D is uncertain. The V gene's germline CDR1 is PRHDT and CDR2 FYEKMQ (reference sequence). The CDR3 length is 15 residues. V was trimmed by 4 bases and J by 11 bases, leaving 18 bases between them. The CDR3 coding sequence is TGTGCCAGCAGCTACCCAAAACAAAGACGGGCACCCCTCCACTTT. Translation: CASSYPKQRRAPLHF.

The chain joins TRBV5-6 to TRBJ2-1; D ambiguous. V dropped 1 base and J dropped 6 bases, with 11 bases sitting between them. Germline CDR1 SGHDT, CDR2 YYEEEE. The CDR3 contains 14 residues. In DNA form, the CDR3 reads TGTGCCAGCAGCTTGTCTGCAGAGCTCAATGAGCAGTTCTTC. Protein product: CASSLSAELNEQFF.

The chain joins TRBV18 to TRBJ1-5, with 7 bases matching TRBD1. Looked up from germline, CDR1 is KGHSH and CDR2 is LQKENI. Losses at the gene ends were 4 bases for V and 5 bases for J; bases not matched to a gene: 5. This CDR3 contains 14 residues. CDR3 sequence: CASSLTGRDQPQHF. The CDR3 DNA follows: TGTGCCAGCTCACTGACAGGGCGAGATCAGCCCCAGCATTTT.

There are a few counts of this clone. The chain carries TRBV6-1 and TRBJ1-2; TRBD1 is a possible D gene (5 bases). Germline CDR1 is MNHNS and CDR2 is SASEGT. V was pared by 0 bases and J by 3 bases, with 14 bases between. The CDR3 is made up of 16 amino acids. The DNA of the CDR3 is TGTGCCAGCAGTGAAGCGCTTCGAGGGGCCGACTATGGCTACACCTTC. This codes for CASSEALRGADYGYTF.

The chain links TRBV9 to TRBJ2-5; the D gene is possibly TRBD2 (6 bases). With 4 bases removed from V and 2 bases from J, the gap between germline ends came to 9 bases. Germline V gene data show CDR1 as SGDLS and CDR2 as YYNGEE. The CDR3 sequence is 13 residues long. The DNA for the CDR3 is TGTGCCAGCAGCTGGGGAGGTCAAGAGACCCAGTACTTC. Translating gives CASSWGGQETQYF. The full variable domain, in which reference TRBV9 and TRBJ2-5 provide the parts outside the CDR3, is DSGVTQTPKHLITATGQRVTLRCSPRSGDLSVYWYQQSLDQGLQFLIQYYNGEERAKGNILERFSAQQFPDLHSELNLSSLELGDSALYFCASSWGGQETQYFGPGTRLLVL.

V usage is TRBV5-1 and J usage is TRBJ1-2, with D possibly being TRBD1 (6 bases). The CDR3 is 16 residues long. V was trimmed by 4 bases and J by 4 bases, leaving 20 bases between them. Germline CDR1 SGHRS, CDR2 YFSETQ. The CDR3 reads CASSPRAVGGSYGYTF. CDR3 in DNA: TGCGCCAGCAGCCCCCGAGCGGTAGGGGGGAGCTATGGCTACACCTTC.

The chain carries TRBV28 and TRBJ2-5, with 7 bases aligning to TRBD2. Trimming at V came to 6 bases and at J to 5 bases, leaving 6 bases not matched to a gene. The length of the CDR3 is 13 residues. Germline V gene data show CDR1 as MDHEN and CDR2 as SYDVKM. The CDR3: CASSHTSAETQYF. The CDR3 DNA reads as TGTGCCAGCAGCCACACTAGCGCCGAGACCCAGTACTTC.

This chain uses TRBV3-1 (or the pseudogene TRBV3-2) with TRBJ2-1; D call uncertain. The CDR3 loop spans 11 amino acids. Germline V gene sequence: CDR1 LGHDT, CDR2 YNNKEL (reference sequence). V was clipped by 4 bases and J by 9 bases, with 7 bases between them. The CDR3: CASSRSGEQFF. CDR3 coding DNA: TGTGCCAGCAGCCGATCTGGTGAGCAGTTCTTC.

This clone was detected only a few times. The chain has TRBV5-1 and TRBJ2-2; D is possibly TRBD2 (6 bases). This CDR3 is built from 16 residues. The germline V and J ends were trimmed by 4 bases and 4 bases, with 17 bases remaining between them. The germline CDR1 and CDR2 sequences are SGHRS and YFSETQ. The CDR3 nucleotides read TGCGCCAGCAGCCCCCTTTCCGGGAGCGGCACCGGGGAGCTGTTTTTT. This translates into CASSPLSGSGTGELFF.

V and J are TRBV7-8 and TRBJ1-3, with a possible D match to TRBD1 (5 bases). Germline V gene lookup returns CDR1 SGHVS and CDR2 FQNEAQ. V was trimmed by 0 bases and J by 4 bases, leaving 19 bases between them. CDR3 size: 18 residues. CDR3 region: CASSLATGRWAGGNTIYF. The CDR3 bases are TGTGCCAGCAGCTTAGCCACAGGCCGCTGGGCCGGGGGAAACACCATATATTTT.

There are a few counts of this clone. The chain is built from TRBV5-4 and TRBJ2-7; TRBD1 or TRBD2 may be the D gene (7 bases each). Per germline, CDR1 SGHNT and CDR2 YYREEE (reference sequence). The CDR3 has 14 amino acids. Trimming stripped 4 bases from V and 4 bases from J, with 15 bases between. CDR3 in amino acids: CASSGQAGEYEQYF. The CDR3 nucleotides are TGTGCCAGCAGCGGACAGGCGGGGGAATACGAGCAGTACTTC.

CDR3 residues: CATQTRGTDTQYF. CDR3 coding DNA: TGCGCCACCCAAACTCGGGGGACAGATACGCAGTATTTT. This chain joins TRBV10-1 and TRBJ2-3; possible D gene TRBD2, 6 bases. Germline V lookup: CDR1 WNHNN, CDR2 SYGVQD (reference sequence). V lost 10 bases, J lost 3 bases, and 14 bases lay in between. The CDR3 runs 13 residues.

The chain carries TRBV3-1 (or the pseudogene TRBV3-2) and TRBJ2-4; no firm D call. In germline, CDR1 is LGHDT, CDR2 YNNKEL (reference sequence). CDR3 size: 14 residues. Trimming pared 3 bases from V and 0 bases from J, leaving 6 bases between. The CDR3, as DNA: TGTGCCAGCAGCCACCGGCTAGCCAAAAACATTCAGTACTTC. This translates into CASSHRLAKNIQYF.

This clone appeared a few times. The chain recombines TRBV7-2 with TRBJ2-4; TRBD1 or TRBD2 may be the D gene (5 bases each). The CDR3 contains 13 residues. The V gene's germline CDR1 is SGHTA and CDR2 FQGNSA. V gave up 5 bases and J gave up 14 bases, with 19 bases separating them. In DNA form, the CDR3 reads TGTGCCAGCAGCGCGACAGATCCTAGCTCAGAGTACTTC. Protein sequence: CASSATDPSSEYF.

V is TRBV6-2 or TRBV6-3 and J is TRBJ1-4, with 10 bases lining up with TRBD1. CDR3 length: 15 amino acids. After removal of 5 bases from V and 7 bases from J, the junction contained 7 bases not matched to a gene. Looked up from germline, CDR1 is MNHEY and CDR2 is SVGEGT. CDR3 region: CASSATGTGVEKLFF. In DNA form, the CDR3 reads TGTGCCAGCAGTGCGACAGGGACAGGGGTTGAAAAACTGTTTTTT.

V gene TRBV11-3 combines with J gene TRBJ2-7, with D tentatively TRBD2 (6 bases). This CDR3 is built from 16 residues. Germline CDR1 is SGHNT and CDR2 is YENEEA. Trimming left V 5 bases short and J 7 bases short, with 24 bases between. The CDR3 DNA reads TGTGCCAGCAGCGCCACCTCCCGGGACTCCTTGAGAGAGCAGTACTTC. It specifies CASSATSRDSLREQYF.

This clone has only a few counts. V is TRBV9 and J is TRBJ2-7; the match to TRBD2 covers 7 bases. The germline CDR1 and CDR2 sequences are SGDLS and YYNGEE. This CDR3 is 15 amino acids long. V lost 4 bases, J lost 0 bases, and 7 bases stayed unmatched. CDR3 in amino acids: CASSPGWGGSYEQYF. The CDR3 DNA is TGTGCCAGCAGCCCAGGGTGGGGGGGCTCCTACGAGCAGTACTTC.

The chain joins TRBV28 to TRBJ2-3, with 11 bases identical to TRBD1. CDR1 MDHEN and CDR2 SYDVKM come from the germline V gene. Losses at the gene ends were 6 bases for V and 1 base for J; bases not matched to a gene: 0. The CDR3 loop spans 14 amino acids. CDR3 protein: CASRDRGRTDTQYF. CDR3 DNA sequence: TGTGCCAGCAGGGACAGGGGGCGCACAGATACGCAGTATTTT.

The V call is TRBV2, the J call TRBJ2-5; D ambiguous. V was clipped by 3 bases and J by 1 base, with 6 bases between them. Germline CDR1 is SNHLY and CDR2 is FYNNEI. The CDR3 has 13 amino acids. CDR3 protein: CASSDAIQETQYF. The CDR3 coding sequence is TGTGCCAGCAGTGATGCCATCCAAGAGACCCAGTACTTC.

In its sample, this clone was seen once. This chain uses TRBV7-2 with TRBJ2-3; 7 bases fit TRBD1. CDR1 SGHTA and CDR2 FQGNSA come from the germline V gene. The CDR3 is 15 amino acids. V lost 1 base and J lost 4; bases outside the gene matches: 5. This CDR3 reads CASSLEGQFSDTQYF. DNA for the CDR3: TGTGCCAGCAGCTTAGAGGGACAGTTCTCAGATACGCAGTATTTT.

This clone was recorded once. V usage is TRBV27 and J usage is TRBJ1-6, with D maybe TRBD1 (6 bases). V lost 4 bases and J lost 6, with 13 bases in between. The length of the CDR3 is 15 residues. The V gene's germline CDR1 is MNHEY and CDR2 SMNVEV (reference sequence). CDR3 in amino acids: CASSWGAEANSPLHF. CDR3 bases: TGTGCCAGCAGTTGGGGGGCGGAAGCTAATTCACCCCTCCACTTT.